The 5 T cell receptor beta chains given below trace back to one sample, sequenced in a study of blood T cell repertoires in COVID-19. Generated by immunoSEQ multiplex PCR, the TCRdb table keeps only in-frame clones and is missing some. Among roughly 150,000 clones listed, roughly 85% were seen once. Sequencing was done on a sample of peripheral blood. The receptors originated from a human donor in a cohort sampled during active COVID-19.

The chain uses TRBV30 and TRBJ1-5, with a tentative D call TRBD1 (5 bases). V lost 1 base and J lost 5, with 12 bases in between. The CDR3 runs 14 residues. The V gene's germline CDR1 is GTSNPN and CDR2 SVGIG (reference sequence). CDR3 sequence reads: CAWSAFRGDQPQHF. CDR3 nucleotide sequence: TGTGCCTGGAGTGCCTTCCGGGGGGATCAGCCCCAGCATTTT.

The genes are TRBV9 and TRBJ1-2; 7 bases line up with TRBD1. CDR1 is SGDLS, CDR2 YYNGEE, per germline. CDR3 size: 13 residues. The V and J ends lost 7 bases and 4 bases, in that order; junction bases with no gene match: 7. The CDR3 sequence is CASQGVPGYGYTF. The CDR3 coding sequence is TGTGCCAGCCAGGGGGTCCCCGGCTATGGCTACACCTTC. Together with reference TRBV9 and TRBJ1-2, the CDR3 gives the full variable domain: DSGVTQTPKHLITATGQRVTLRCSPRSGDLSVYWYQQSLDQGLQFLIQYYNGEERAKGNILERFSAQQFPDLHSELNLSSLELGDSALYFCASQGVPGYGYTFGSGTRLTVV.

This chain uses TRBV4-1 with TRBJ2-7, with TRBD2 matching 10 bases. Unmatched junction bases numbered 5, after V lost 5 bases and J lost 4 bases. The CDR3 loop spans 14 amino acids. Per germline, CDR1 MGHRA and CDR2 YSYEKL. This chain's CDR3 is CASSTGLAVYEQYF. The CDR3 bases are TGCGCCAGCAGCACTGGACTAGCGGTTTACGAGCAGTACTTC.

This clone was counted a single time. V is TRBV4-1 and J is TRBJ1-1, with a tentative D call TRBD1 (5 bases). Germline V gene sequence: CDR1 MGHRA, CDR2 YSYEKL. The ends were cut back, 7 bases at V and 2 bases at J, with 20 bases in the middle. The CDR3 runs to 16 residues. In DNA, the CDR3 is TGCGCCAGCATGCCTGTCAGGGCCCAAGGAAACACTGAAGCTTTCTTT. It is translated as CASMPVRAQGNTEAFF.

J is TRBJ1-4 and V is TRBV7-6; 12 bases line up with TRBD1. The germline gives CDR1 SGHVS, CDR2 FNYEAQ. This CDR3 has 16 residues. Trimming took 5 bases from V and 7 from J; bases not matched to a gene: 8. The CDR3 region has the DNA TGTGCCAGCAGCCCAGAAGTGGGACAGGGGGCTGAAAAACTGTTTTTT. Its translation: CASSPEVGQGAEKLFF. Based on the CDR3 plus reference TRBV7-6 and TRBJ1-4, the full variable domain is GAGVSQSPRYKVTKRGQDVALRCDPISGHVSLYWYRQALGQGPEFLTYFNYEAQQDKSGLPNDRFSAERPEGSISTLTIQRTEQRDSAMYRCASSPEVGQGAEKLFFGSGTQLSVL.